This T cell receptor (beta chain) was captured by sequencing in a study of cytomegalovirus exposure and HLA in healthy donors. To note about this clone: Its matching antigen is unknown.

This CDR3 has 18 amino acids. V was cut by 6 bases and J by 0 bases, with 23 bases left in between. Looked up from germline, CDR1 is SNHLY and CDR2 is FYNNEI. Findings and caveats of the study: Through in vitro validation, three CMV-associated chains were shown to be specific for CMV antigens. Among TCR sequences, most were rare, though some public TCRs appeared in many donors. Associated with cytomegalovirus, according to the listing, were 150 to 200 TCR beta chains. The classifier reportedly diagnosed cytomegalovirus status with high specificity and sensitivity.

TCRdb's copy holds only in-frame clones and misses some; the assay was immunoSEQ multiplex PCR. This table holds fewer than 120,000 clones, roughly 88% found once. The TCR originated in a woman aged 30 to 39 in good health and CMV-seropositive. The gene calls are TRBV2 and TRBJ2-5, with a tentative D call TRBD1 (7 bases). Specimen: PBMCs. CDR3 in DNA: TGTGCCAGCAGAGAGTTAGGGGGCAGTAGCGGCAACCAAGAGACCCAGTACTTC. It translates to CASRELGGSSGNQETQYF. Together with reference TRBV2 and TRBJ2-5, the CDR3 gives the full variable domain: EPEVTQTPSHQVTQMGQEVILRCVPISNHLYFYWYRQILGQKVEFLVSFYNNEISEKSEIFDDQFSVERPDGSNFTLKIRSTKLEDSAMYFCASRELGGSSGNQETQYFGPGTRLLVL.